This T cell receptor (beta chain) was sequenced in a study of human CD8 memory T cell subsets. The term TPEX covered CCR7+ PD-1+ TIGIT+ early memory CD8+ T cells that had exhausted-like traits. Enriched by negative magnetic separation, total CD8+ T cells were obtained. The RNA's source was duplicate vials of around 150,000 sorted CD8+ T cells per subset. Researchers made TCR beta libraries via UMI-labeled 5' RACE. TCRdb processed the 5' RACE reads again and assigns one entry to each CDR3 protein, with no DNA. The table for this sample gives 6,000 to 7,500 distinct CDR3 sequences. The CDR3 consists of 15 residues. Germline CDR1 reads MNHEY; CDR2 reads SMNVEV (reference sequence).

This receptor was identified in a human donor in good health. The chain links TRBV27 to TRBJ2-2; TCRdb names TRBD2, which stays unverified in the absence of DNA. Sequencing used CD8+ T cells from PBMCs. The CDR3 here is CASSLFRRAGWELFF.